This T cell receptor beta chain was obtained from a study of T-cell reconstitution after alpha-beta-depleted transplantation in children. Study results and caveats: As was reported, about two months after transplant, alpha-beta T cells came from several hundred expanded graft clones.

It was with unique molecular identifiers that the TCRbeta library was prepared. TCRdb itself ran the PCR reads through MiXCR, one entry per CDR3 protein. Among under 300,000 distinct CDR3 sequences listed, about 9.9% were seen once. This clonotype was recorded at least ten times. Its target is not known. Trimming removed 0 bases at V and 4 bases at J, with 13 bases between. The CDR3 totals 15 residues. The germline CDR1 and CDR2 sequences are DFQATT and SNEGSKA (reference sequence). This chain connects TRBV20-1 to TRBJ2-1; D possibly uses TRBD1 or TRBD2 (5 bases each). Sequencing was performed on peripheral blood, taken 180 days after TCRalphabeta/CD19-depleted stem cell transplant. The sequence was obtained from a male patient aged 2-9 years who had a stem cell transplant for chronic granulomatous disease, so the T cells may come from the graft donor. The CDR3 coding sequence is TGCAGTGCTAGAGATCATCTGGGACCTTACAATGAGCAGTTCTTC. As protein: CSARDHLGPYNEQFF.